Listed below are T cell receptor beta chains from one sample, sequenced in a study of somatic mutations in cytotoxic T cells in rheumatoid arthritis. Profiling relied on immunoSEQ multiplex PCR, and the TCRdb table lists in-frame clones only, not all of them. The table shows about 10,000 clones, with around four fifths occurring only once. Sequences were obtained from CD8+ T cells sorted from blood. Every receptor here comes from a middle-aged man in good health. CDR3s include the opening cysteine and the closing phenylalanine or tryptophan. A D gene is named only where the DNA matches it firmly. Expanded clones get a size class; other rows say once, few or many, or leave the size out.

D	V	size	J	DNA	CDR3
-	TRBV19	-	TRBJ2-3	TGTGCCAGTAGTATAACGGGGGTTAGCACAGATACGCAGTATTTT	CASSITGVSTDTQYF
TRBD1	TRBV6-5	once	TRBJ2-3	TGTGCCAGCAAGACAGGGGGCACAGATACGCAGTATTTT	CASKTGGTDTQYF
-	TRBV4-1	-	TRBJ1-1	TGCGCCAGCAGCCAAGAAAAGGGGGACACTGAAGCTTTCTTT	CASSQEKGDTEAFF
TRBD2	TRBV5-1	-	TRBJ2-1	TGCGCCAGCAGCACTCCGGGACTAGCGGGAGAAGGCTACAATGAGCAGTTCTTC	CASSTPGLAGEGYNEQFF
TRBD1	TRBV6-1	once	TRBJ2-3	TGTGCCAGCAGTGAAGTGGGACAGGGGAAGGATACGCAGTATTTT	CASSEVGQGKDTQYF
TRBD1	TRBV7-9	-	TRBJ1-3	TGTGCCAGCAGCTTTAACCGCATGACAGGGTCTGGAAACACCATATATTTT	CASSFNRMTGSGNTIYF
-	TRBV7-9	-	TRBJ1-1	TGTGCCAGCAGCTTTGGGATCCAGGGAGGCACTGAAGCTTTCTTT	CASSFGIQGGTEAFF
TRBD2	TRBV18	-	TRBJ2-7	TGTGCCAGCTCACCGGAGCGGGAGGGTCGGTCCTACGAGCAGTACTTC	CASSPEREGRSYEQYF
-	TRBV6-6	-	TRBJ1-1	TGTGCCACCCGGAGCGGTAGGAACACTGAAGCTTTCTTT	CATRSGRNTEAFF
-	TRBV4-2	-	TRBJ2-7	TGTGCCAGCAGCCAAGGGGGCCAGTCACTATCCGAGCAGTACTTC	CASSQGGQSLSEQYF
-	TRBV27	-	TRBJ2-1	TGTGCCAGCAGTTCCCTCAGGGTGGTGAGAGATGAGCAGTTCTTC	CASSSLRVVRDEQFF
TRBD1	TRBV7-9	-	TRBJ1-6	TGTGCCAGCAGCCCAGCAAACAGGGGGACGAATTCACCCCTCCACTTT	CASSPANRGTNSPLHF
TRBD1	TRBV4-1	-	TRBJ2-2	TGCGCCAGCGACCCTACAGGGGGCCCTTACTACACCGGGGAGCTGTTTTTT	CASDPTGGPYYTGELFF
-	TRBV9	once	TRBJ2-3	TGTGCCAGCAGCGTGTACGGTTATAGCACAGATACGCAGTATTTT	CASSVYGYSTDTQYF
TRBD2	TRBV4-2	-	TRBJ2-3	TGTGCCAGCAGCCTAGCGGGGTCGGACACAGATACGCAGTATTTT	CASSLAGSDTDTQYF
-	TRBV27	-	TRBJ1-2	TGTGCCAGCAGTTTAGGTCCCAGGGATCTAAGGGGCTACACCTTC	CASSLGPRDLRGYTF
-	TRBV28	-	TRBJ2-3	TGTGCCAGCAGTTTATCCTCTAGATGGGATACGCAGTATTTT	CASSLSSRWDTQYF
-	TRBV7-2	-	TRBJ2-7	TGTGCCAGCAGCTTGGGGGCCAGCAAGTACGAGCAGTACTTC	CASSLGASKYEQYF
-	TRBV28	-	TRBJ1-5	TGTGCCAGCCTCAAAGGCGCAGGGTACTTTGGTCAGCCCCAGCATTTT	CASLKGAGYFGQPQHF
TRBD2	TRBV9	-	TRBJ2-7	TGTGCCAGCAGCGTAGCTCGCGGGGGGGGCGAGCAGTACTTC	CASSVARGGGEQYF
-	TRBV6-1	-	TRBJ2-3	TGTGCCAGCAGTGAAGCACCAACTAGCACAGATACGCAGTATTTT	CASSEAPTSTDTQYF
-	TRBV27	-	TRBJ2-3	TGTGCCACCCGGCCTGGGACTTATTACACAGATACGCAGTATTTT	CATRPGTYYTDTQYF
TRBD1	TRBV19	-	TRBJ2-7	TGTGCCAGTAGCCTCGGGACAGGGGTTGCCTACGAGCAGTACTTC	CASSLGTGVAYEQYF
TRBD1	TRBV28	-	TRBJ1-1	TGTGCCAGCGGGGGACAGGGGGCGTTTCTTGGAGGAGCTTTCTTT	CASGGQGAFLGGAFF
-	TRBV4-2	few	TRBJ2-7	TGTGCCAGCAGCCCGACAGGAGTCTCCTACGAGCAGTACTTC	CASSPTGVSYEQYF
TRBD1	TRBV19	-	TRBJ1-2	TGTGCCAGTAGTATAGCCATCCGGACAGGTCGATTTAGGGGCTACACCTTC	CASSIAIRTGRFRGYTF
-	TRBV5-6	-	TRBJ2-2	TGTGCCAGCAGCTTGACTGCGGTCTCGGAGCTGTTTTTT	CASSLTAVSELFF
-	TRBV4-1	once	TRBJ2-1	TGCGCCAGCAGCCAAGAGAGTAGTTACAATGAGCAGTTCTTC	CASSQESSYNEQFF
-	TRBV18	-	TRBJ1-5	TGTGCCAGCTCACCCCAGGGGTCAGAGGGGCAGCCCCAGCATTTT	CASSPQGSEGQPQHF
TRBD1	TRBV9	once	TRBJ1-2	TGTGCCAGCAGCCCCCGGGACAGGAAGGGCTCTGGCTACACCTTC	CASSPRDRKGSGYTF
-	TRBV7-7	-	TRBJ2-3	TGTGCCAGCAGCTTAAGCAGCGGAATGAGCACAGATACGCAGTATTTT	CASSLSSGMSTDTQYF
TRBD1	TRBV6-6	-	TRBJ1-5	TGTGCCAGCAGTGGAACAGGGGGTAGCAATCAGCCCCAGCATTTT	CASSGTGGSNQPQHF
-	TRBV7-8	-	TRBJ2-7	TGTGCCAGCAGCTTAAGTGGGGACTACGAGCAGTACTTC	CASSLSGDYEQYF
TRBD1	TRBV28	-	TRBJ1-1	TGTGCCAGCAGTCCTAACAGGGGGCAGAACACTGAAGCTTTCTTT	CASSPNRGQNTEAFF
TRBD1	TRBV27	-	TRBJ2-5	TGTGCCAGCAGTCCCGGACAGGGAAGAGAGACCCAGTACTTC	CASSPGQGRETQYF
-	TRBV14	-	TRBJ2-1	TGTGCCAGCAGCCAGGTCGGGGGGCGGGAGGAGCAGTTCTTC	CASSQVGGREEQFF
TRBD1	TRBV5-1	-	TRBJ2-7	TGCGCCAGCAGCACCGGACAGGGAGAAGGCGAGCAGTACTTC	CASSTGQGEGEQYF
TRBD2	TRBV5-4	-	TRBJ2-1	TGTGCCAGCAGCCCCCCAGCGGGAAGGGGCCCCTACAATGAGCAGTTCTTC	CASSPPAGRGPYNEQFF
TRBD2	TRBV25-1	-	TRBJ2-7	TGTGCCAGCAGTGATGTAAAGGGAGGGCGGGAGGTGTTCGGCGAGCAGTACTTC	CASSDVKGGREVFGEQYF
TRBD2	TRBV5-1	-	TRBJ2-1	TGCGCCAGCAGCGGCGCACCCCTAGCGGGGGGGCCTGGAAATGAGCAGTTCTTC	CASSGAPLAGGPGNEQFF
TRBD2	TRBV11-2	-	TRBJ2-1	TGTGCCAGCAGCTTAGATACTAGCGGGGGATACAATGAGCAGTTCTTC	CASSLDTSGGYNEQFF
-	TRBV9	-	TRBJ1-2	TGTGCCAGCAGCCCCGGCGGGGGGGGCGCAGGGTACTATGGCTACACCTTC	CASSPGGGGAGYYGYTF
-	TRBV11-3	-	TRBJ2-7	TGTGCCAGCAGCTTGACACTGTCCTACGAGCAGTACTTC	CASSLTLSYEQYF
-	TRBV6-5	-	TRBJ2-2	TGTGCCAGCAGCTGGACTGGGAGGATAACCGGGGAGCTGTTTTTT	CASSWTGRITGELFF
TRBD2	TRBV6-5	-	TRBJ2-2	TGTGCCAGCAGCCTAAGCGGGGGGAACACCGGGGAGCTGTTTTTT	CASSLSGGNTGELFF
TRBD2	TRBV9	-	TRBJ2-5	TGTGCCAGCAGCGTAGATCTAGCGGGGGGAAAGACCCAGTACTTC	CASSVDLAGGKTQYF
TRBD1	TRBV4-1	few	TRBJ1-1	TGCGCCAGCAGCCAACAGACAGGGTTCTCCAGTGAAGCTTTCTTT	CASSQQTGFSSEAFF
TRBD2	TRBV29-1	-	TRBJ2-1	TGCAGCGTTGAAGACGTAAAGACAGGGCGGACTAGCGGGATTCGGTACAATGAGCAGTTCTTC	CSVEDVKTGRTSGIRYNEQFF